This T cell receptor (beta chain) was sequenced for a study of type 1 and type 2 diabetes patients. On the study more broadly: From PBMCs, CD4+ and CD8+ T cells were isolated by magnetic microbeads.

Amplification started from genomic DNA. The TCR beta CDR3 region was amplified using 30 forward and 13 reverse primers. TCRdb re-analysed the multiplex PCR reads in MiXCR, keeping a single row per CDR3 protein. The table has 250,000 or so distinct CDR3 sequences, around 47% seen once. The CDR3 consists of 17 residues. CDR1 and CDR2 from the germline V gene are ENHRY and SYGVKD. The V gene lost 3 bases and the J gene lost 2 bases, with 17 bases spanning the gap. Sequencing input: peripheral blood mononuclear cells (PBMCs). V and J are TRBV10-3 and TRBJ2-1; possible D gene TRBD2, 6 bases. The sequence derives from a man aged 18 to 35 with type 2 diabetes. In nucleotides, the CDR3 is TGTGCCATCAGTGAATGGGGAGCGGGTAATACCTACAATGAGCAGTTCTTC. Translated, it gives CAISEWGAGNTYNEQFF.